The present TCR beta chain was sequenced within a study of blood T cell repertoires in COVID-19. For the study at large: Sources were T cells, B-cell-depleted T cells, or PBMCs; the material itself was cDNA or gDNA.

Original handling: Nucleated cell number was recorded as an estimate derived from reference gene primer amplification. TCRdb keeps only in-frame clones here, not all; method: immunoSEQ multiplex PCR. That table supplies the V and J calls and clone size; D and trimming were determined from the DNA. The table includes nearly 250,000 clones, approximately 85% detected once. V was clipped by 2 bases and J by 5 bases, with 13 bases between them. The CDR3 is made up of 15 amino acids. Germline V lookup: CDR1 SGHTA, CDR2 FQGNSA. This clonotype was sampled from a woman in her 50s with acute COVID-19. V gene TRBV7-2 combines with J gene TRBJ1-5; possibly TRBD1 for D (5 bases). The sequenced sample was PBMCs or T cells enriched from blood (not recorded which). The CDR3 loop is CASSLSSGPHQPQHF. The CDR3 region has the DNA TGTGCCAGCAGCTTAAGTTCAGGGCCCCATCAGCCCCAGCATTTT.